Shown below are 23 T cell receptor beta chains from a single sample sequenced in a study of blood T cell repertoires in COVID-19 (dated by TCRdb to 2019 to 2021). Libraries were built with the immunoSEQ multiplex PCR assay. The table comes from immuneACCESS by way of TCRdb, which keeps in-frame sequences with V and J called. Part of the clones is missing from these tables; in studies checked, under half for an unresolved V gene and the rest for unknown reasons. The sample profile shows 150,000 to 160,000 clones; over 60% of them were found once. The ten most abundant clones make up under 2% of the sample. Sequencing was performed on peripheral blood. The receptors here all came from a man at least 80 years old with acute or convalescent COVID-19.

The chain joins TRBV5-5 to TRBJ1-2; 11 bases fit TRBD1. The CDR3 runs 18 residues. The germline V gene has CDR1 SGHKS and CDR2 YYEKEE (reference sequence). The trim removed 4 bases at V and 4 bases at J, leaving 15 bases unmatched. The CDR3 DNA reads TGTGCCAGCAGCCATGATCCCGGACAGGGGGCGCGTATCTATGGCTACACCTTC. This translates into CASSHDPGQGARIYGYTF.

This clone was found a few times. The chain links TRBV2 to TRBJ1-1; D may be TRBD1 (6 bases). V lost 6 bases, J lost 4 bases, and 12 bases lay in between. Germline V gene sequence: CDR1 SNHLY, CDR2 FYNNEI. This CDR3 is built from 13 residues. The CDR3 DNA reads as TGTGCCAGCAGCAGGGGCGCGGGCACTGAAGCTTTCTTT. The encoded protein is CASSRGAGTEAFF. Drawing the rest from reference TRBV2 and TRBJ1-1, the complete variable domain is EPEVTQTPSHQVTQMGQEVILRCVPISNHLYFYWYRQILGQKVEFLVSFYNNEISEKSEIFDDQFSVERPDGSNFTLKIRSTKLEDSAMYFCASSRGAGTEAFFGQGTRLTVV.

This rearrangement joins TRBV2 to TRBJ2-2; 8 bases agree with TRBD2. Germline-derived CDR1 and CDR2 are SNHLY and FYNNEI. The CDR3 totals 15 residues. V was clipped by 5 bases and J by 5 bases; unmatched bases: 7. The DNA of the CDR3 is TGTGCCAGCAGTTCGGGGGGGCTGGCAACCGGGGAGCTGTTTTTT. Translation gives CASSSGGLATGELFF.

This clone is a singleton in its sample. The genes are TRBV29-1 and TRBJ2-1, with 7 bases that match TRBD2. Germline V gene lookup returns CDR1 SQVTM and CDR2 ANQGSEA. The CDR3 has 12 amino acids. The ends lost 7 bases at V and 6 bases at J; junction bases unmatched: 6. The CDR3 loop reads CSALGGINEQFF. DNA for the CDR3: TGCAGCGCTCTCGGGGGGATCAATGAGCAGTTCTTC.

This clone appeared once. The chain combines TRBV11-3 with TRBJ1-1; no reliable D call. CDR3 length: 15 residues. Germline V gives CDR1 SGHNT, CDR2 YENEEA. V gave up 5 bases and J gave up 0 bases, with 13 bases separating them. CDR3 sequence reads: CASSLLVGLNTEAFF. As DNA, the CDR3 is TGTGCCAGCAGCCTACTAGTAGGCCTGAACACTGAAGCTTTCTTT.

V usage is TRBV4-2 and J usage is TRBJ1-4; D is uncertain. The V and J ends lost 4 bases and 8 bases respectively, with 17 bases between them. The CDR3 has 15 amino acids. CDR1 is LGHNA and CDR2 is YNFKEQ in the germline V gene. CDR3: CASSPAKQTGEKLFF. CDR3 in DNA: TGTGCCAGCAGCCCAGCGAAACAAACGGGGGAAAAACTGTTTTTT.

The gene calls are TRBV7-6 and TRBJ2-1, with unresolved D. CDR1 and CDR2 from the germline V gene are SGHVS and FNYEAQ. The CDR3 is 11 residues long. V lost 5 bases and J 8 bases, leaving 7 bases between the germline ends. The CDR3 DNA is TGTGCCAGCAGCCCGTCTCATGAGCAGTTCTTC. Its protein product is CASSPSHEQFF.

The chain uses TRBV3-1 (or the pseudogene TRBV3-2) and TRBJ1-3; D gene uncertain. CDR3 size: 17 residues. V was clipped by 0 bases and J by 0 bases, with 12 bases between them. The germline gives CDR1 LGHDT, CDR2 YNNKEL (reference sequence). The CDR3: CASSQDSPFYSGNTIYF. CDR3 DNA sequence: TGTGCCAGCAGCCAAGATTCCCCGTTCTACTCTGGAAACACCATATATTTT.

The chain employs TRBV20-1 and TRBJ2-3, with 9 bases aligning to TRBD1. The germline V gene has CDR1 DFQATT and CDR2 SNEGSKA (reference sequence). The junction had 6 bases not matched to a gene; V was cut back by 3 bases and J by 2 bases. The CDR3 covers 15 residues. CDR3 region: CSASRDRGTTDTQYF. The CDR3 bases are TGCAGTGCTAGTAGAGACAGGGGGACCACAGATACGCAGTATTTT.

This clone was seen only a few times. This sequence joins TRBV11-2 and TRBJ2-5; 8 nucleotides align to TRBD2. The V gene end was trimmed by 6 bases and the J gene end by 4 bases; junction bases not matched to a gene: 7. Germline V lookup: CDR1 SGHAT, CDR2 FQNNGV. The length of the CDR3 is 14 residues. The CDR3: CASSLQTSAETQYF. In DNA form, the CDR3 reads TGTGCCAGCAGTCTCCAGACTAGCGCAGAGACCCAGTACTTC.

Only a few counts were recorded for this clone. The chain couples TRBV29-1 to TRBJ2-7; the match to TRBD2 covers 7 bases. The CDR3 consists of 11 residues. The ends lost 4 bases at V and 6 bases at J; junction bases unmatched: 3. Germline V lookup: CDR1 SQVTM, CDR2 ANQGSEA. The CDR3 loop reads CSVGGGSEQYF. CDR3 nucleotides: TGCAGCGTTGGGGGGGGATCCGAGCAGTACTTC.

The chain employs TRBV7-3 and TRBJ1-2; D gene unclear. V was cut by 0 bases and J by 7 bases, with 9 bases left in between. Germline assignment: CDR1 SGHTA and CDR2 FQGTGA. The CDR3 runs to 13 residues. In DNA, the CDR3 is TGTGCCAGCAGCTTAACTCTAGGCTCTGGCTACACCTTC. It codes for CASSLTLGSGYTF. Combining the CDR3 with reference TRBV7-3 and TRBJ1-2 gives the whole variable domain GAGVSQTPSNKVTEKGKYVELRCDPISGHTALYWYRQSLGQGPEFLIYFQGTGAADDSGLPNDRFFAVRPEGSVSTLKIQRTERGDSAVYLCASSLTLGSGYTFGSGTRLTVV.

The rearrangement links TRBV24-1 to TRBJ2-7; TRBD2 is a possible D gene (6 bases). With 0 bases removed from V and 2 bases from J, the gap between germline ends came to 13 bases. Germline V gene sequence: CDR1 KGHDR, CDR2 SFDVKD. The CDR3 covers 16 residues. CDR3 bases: TGTGCCACCAGTGATTTGCGGCGGGACGGTGCCTACGAGCAGTACGTC. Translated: CATSDLRRDGAYEQYV.

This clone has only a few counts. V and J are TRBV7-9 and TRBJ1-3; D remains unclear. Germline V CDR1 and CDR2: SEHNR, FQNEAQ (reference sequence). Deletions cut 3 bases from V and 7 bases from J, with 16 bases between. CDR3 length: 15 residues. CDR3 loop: CASSFIGGLGNTIYF. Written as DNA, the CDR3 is TGTGCCAGCAGCTTTATAGGAGGGCTCGGGAACACCATATATTTT.

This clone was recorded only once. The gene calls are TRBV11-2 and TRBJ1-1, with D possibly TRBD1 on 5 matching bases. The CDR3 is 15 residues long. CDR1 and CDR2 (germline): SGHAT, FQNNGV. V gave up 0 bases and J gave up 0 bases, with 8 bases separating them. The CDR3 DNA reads TGTGCCAGCAGCTTAGAGGGAGGGGTGAACACTGAAGCTTTCTTT. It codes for CASSLEGGVNTEAFF.

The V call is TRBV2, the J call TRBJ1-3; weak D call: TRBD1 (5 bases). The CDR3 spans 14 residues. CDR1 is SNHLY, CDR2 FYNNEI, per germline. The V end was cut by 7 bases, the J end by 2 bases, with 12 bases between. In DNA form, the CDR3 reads TGTGCCAGCACGGGGGTGGGAGCTGGAAACACCATATATTTT. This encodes CASTGVGAGNTIYF.

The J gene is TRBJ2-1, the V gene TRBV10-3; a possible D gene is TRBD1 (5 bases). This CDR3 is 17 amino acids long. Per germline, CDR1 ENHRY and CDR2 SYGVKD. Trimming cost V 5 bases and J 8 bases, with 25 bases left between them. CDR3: CAISPSSTGKGYDEQFF. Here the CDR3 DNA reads TGTGCCATCAGTCCCTCCTCCACAGGAAAGGGGTACGATGAGCAGTTCTTC.

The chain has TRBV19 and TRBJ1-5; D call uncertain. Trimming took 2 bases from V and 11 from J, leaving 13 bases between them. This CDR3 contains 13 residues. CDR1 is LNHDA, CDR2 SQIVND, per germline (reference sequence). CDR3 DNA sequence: TGTGCCAGTAGTATACTCGCGGGATCGGCCCAGCATTTT. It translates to CASSILAGSAQHF.

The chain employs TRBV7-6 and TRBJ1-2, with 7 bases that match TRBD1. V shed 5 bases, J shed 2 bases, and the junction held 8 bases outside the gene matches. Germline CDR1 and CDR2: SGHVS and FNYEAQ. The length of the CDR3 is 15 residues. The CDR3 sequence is CASSGRDSSNYGYTF. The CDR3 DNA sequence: TGTGCCAGCAGCGGCCGGGACAGCTCCAACTATGGCTACACCTTC. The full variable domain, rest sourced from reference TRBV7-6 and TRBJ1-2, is GAGVSQSPRYKVTKRGQDVALRCDPISGHVSLYWYRQALGQGPEFLTYFNYEAQQDKSGLPNDRFSAERPEGSISTLTIQRTEQRDSAMYRCASSGRDSSNYGYTFGSGTRLTVV.

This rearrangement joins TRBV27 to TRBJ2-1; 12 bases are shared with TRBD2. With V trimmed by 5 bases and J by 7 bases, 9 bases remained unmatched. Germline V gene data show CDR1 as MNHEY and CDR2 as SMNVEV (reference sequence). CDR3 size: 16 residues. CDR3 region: CASSPYPSGGVNEQFF. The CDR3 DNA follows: TGTGCCAGCAGTCCCTATCCTAGCGGGGGGGTGAATGAGCAGTTCTTC.

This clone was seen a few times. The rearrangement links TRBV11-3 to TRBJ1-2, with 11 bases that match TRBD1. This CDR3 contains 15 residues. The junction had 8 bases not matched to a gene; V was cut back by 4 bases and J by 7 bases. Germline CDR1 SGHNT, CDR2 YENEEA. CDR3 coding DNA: TGTGCCAGCAGCTCAGGACAGGGGGCCATCGGTGGCTACACCTTC. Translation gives CASSSGQGAIGGYTF.

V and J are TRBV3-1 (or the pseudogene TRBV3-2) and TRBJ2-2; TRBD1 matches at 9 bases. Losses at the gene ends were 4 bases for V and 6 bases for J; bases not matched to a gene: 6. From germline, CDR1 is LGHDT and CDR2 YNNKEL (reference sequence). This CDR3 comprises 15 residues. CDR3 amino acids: CASSPLGQGAGELFF. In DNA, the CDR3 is TGTGCCAGCAGCCCCTTGGGACAGGGCGCCGGGGAGCTGTTTTTT.

In DNA form, the CDR3 reads TGCGCCAGCAGCTTGTCAGGTTTATACGAGCAGTACTTC. It specifies CASSLSGLYEQYF. The chain employs TRBV5-1 and TRBJ2-7; D unclear. CDR3 length: 13 residues. Germline V lookup: CDR1 SGHRS, CDR2 YFSETQ. The V end was cut by 1 base, the J end by 4 bases, with 9 bases between.